This T cell receptor beta chain was captured by sequencing in a study of T cells in Graves' hyperthyroidism and ophthalmopathy. This clonotype appeared many times. The CDR3 regions of TCR beta were amplified from RNA transcripts. The TCR CDR3 was amplified in a first-round RT-PCR using the HTBI primer set. TCRdb re-called the multiplex PCR reads with MiXCR, one entry per CDR3 protein. The table lists roughly 560,000 distinct CDR3 sequences, roughly 15% of them singletons, with around 4% in the top ten. This receptor was taken from a woman between 35 and 50 years old with Graves' ophthalmopathy. What was sequenced was blood.

The CDR3 sequence: CASQGNTEAFF. For the CDR3, the DNA is TGTGCCAGCCAGGGGAACACTGAAGCTTTCTTT. This chain uses TRBV12-3 or TRBV12-4 with TRBJ1-1; possibly TRBD1 for D (5 bases). The CDR3 covers 11 residues. V lost 8 bases, J lost 1 base, and 5 bases lay in between.